There are a few counts of the clone carrying this TCR beta chain. CDR3 size: 18 residues. The V gene lost 0 bases and the J gene lost 0 bases, with 15 bases spanning the gap. CDR1 MNHEY and CDR2 SVGEGT come from the germline V gene. This sample was included in a study of T cells of healthy individuals. MiXCR was run by TCRdb on the 5' RACE reads, yielding one entry per CDR3 protein. Counted here are tens of thousands of distinct CDR3 sequences, approximately 15% occurring once; the ten biggest clones make up roughly 16%. This chain connects TRBV6-2 or TRBV6-3 to TRBJ2-1, with D maybe TRBD2 (7 bases). This receptor was identified in a human donor in good health. The CDR3 here is CASSYSVGGLSSYNEQFF. The DNA for the CDR3 is TGTGCCAGCAGTTACTCGGTCGGGGGGCTTAGCTCCTACAATGAGCAGTTCTTC.